This T cell receptor (beta chain) was recovered during a study of shared clonotypes between healthy human individuals. General study results and limits: Memory subsets generally showed smaller estimated richness than naive subsets did.

In the CD4+ fraction, cells were divided into CD45RA+ naive and CD45RA-negative memory subsets. Sequencing was at deep level. The genomic DNA of each subset was split evenly across several immunoSEQ plates. Measured with immunoSEQ multiplex PCR; TCRdb has only the in-frame clones, and not every one. The profile covers around 700,000 clones, with about three quarters appearing a single time and around 1.8% taken by the ten largest. The length of the CDR3 is 11 residues. Deletions cut 5 bases from V and 6 bases from J, with 8 bases between. Germline assignment: CDR1 MDHEN and CDR2 SYDVKM. Comment on this clone: The target antigen is unknown. The same CDR3 also results from other DNA sequences found in this sample.

Sequencing was carried out using memory CD4+ T cells sorted from blood. Subset meaning: CD45RA-negative fraction. The chain uses TRBV28 and TRBJ2-7; D is unresolved. This sequence was found in a woman aged 25 to 39 in good health. CDR3: CASSLRFEQYF. For the CDR3, the DNA is TGTGCCAGCAGTCTGCGGTTCGAGCAGTACTTC.